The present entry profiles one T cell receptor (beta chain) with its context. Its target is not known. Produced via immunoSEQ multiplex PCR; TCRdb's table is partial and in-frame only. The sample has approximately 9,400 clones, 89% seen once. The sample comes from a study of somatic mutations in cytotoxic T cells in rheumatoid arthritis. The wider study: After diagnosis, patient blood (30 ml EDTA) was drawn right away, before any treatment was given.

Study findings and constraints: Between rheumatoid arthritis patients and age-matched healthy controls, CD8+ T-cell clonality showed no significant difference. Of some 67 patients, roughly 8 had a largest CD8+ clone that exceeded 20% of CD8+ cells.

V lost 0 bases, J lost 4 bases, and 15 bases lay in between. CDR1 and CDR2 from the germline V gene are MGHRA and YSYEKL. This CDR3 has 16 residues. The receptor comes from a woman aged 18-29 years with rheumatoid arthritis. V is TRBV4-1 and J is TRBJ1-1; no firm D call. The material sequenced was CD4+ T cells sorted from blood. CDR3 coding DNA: TGCGCCAGCAGCCAAGAAAGGCGACTAGCCGGCACTGAAGCTTTCTTT. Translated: CASSQERRLAGTEAFF.